A selection of T cell receptor beta chains follows, all from one sample in a study of cytomegalovirus exposure and HLA in healthy donors. Sequenced by immunoSEQ multiplex PCR; TCRdb stores in-frame clones only, minus some. Among approximately 140,000 clones listed, 76% were seen once. The material sequenced was PBMCs. These receptors all stem from a man in his late teens or twenties in good health and CMV-seronegative. Each CDR3 is given with its conserved first and last residue. Fields, in order: clone size, D gene, V gene, J gene, CDR3 protein, CDR3 DNA. A D gene is named only where the DNA matches it firmly. Some rows mark clone size as missing; the rest say once, few, many or name a class of expanded clone.

few	-	TRBV6-1	TRBJ2-3	CASSETTASTDTQYF	TGTGCCAGCAGTGAAACGACAGCCAGCACAGATACGCAGTATTTT
-	TRBD1	TRBV5-1	TRBJ2-5	CASSISPGQGGETQYF	TGCGCCAGCAGCATCAGTCCGGGACAGGGTGGAGAGACCCAGTACTTC
few	TRBD2	TRBV2	TRBJ2-1	CASIPGTSGRPLDKQFF	TGTGCCAGCATCCCCGGGACTAGCGGGCGACCCTTGGATAAGCAGTTCTTC
-	-	TRBV11-3	TRBJ2-7	CASSPGTYEQYF	TGTGCCAGCAGCCCGGGGACCTACGAGCAGTACTTC
-	TRBD1	TRBV6-7	TRBJ2-3	CASTQGAKTDTQYF	TGTGCCAGCACGCAGGGGGCAAAGACAGATACGCAGTATTTT
-	-	TRBV7-8	TRBJ1-1	CASSWPGSNTEAFF	TGTGCCAGCAGCTGGCCCGGGTCGAACACTGAAGCTTTCTTT
-	TRBD1	TRBV4-2	TRBJ2-3	CASSQDPAGTGLQYF	TGTGCCAGCAGCCAAGATCCGGCCGGGACAGGGTTGCAGTATTTT
-	-	TRBV2	TRBJ1-1	CATKFGEGLTEAFF	TGTGCCACCAAGTTCGGGGAGGGCCTCACTGAAGCTTTCTTT
-	-	TRBV11-2	TRBJ1-2	CASSLNSGHYYGYTF	TGTGCCAGCAGCTTGAACTCGGGACACTACTATGGCTACACCTTC
few	-	TRBV4-1	TRBJ1-1	CASSQVSGTEAFF	TGCGCCAGCAGCCAAGTTTCCGGTACTGAAGCTTTCTTT
-	TRBD1	TRBV19	TRBJ2-3	CASSIWDSSDTDTQYF	TGTGCCAGTAGTATATGGGACAGCTCAGATACAGATACGCAGTATTTT
-	-	TRBV19	TRBJ2-1	CASSDMYNEQFF	TGTGCCAGTTCGGACATGTACAATGAGCAGTTCTTC
once	TRBD2	TRBV11-2	TRBJ2-7	CASSLDGRGWAEIYEQYF	TGTGCCAGCAGCTTAGATGGGAGGGGCTGGGCGGAAATCTACGAGCAGTACTTC
-	TRBD2	TRBV30	TRBJ2-3	CAARGGAGTKLLADTQYF	TGTGCCGCTCGCGGGGGGGCGGGCACAAAACTTCTCGCAGATACGCAGTATTTT
-	-	TRBV6-5	TRBJ2-3	CASSLQGTPTDTQYF	TGTGCCAGCAGTTTGCAGGGAACGCCCACAGATACGCAGTATTTT
-	-	TRBV27	TRBJ2-7	CASSVRGGDAYEQYF	TGTGCCAGCAGTGTACGCGGCGGGGACGCCTACGAGCAGTACTTC
-	TRBD1	TRBV6-1	TRBJ2-7	CASRDRGPYEQYF	TGTGCCAGCAGGGACAGGGGGCCTTACGAGCAGTACTTC
-	-	TRBV4-1	TRBJ2-2	CASSQGGHGGELFF	TGCGCCAGCAGCCAGGGGGGGCATGGCGGGGAGCTGTTTTTT
-	-	TRBV9	TRBJ2-7	CASSPWYGGLDEQYF	TGTGCCAGCAGCCCCTGGTACGGGGGGCTAGACGAGCAGTACTTC
-	-	TRBV7-9	TRBJ1-1	CASSLVRGRAEAFF	TGTGCCAGCAGCTTAGTTCGGGGGAGGGCTGAAGCTTTCTTT
-	-	TRBV5-1	TRBJ2-2	CASSLATGTGELFF	TGCGCCAGCAGCTTGGCCACGGGCACCGGGGAGCTGTTTTTT
-	-	TRBV18	TRBJ1-4	CASSHSQPDTLNEKLFF	TGTGCCAGCTCGCACAGCCAACCGGATACCTTAAATGAAAAACTGTTTTTT
few	-	TRBV27	TRBJ1-6	CASSLGAGPPLHF	TGTGCCAGCAGTTTAGGGGCGGGGCCCCCCCTCCACTTT
-	-	TRBV27	TRBJ1-1	CASSLRAGPNTEAFF	TGTGCCAGCAGTTTACGCGCAGGGCCGAACACTGAAGCTTTCTTT
-	TRBD1	TRBV2	TRBJ2-7	CASTGQGANEQYF	TGTGCCAGCACGGGGCAGGGGGCGAACGAGCAGTACTTC
few	-	TRBV14	TRBJ2-7	CATSQGPYEQYF	TGTGCCACCTCACAGGGCCCCTACGAGCAGTACTTC
-	-	TRBV7-2	TRBJ2-6	CASSLQGTYGANVLTF	TGTGCCAGCAGCTTGCAGGGAACGTACGGGGCCAACGTCCTGACTTTC
few	TRBD2	TRBV4-1	TRBJ2-3	CASSQRLAVSTDTQYF	TGCGCCAGCAGCCAACGGCTAGCGGTGAGCACAGATACGCAGTATTTT
-	-	TRBV30	TRBJ2-2	CAWTTGNTGELFF	TGTGCCTGGACTACAGGGAACACCGGGGAGCTGTTTTTT
-	TRBD1	TRBV7-2	TRBJ1-2	CASSRSPGQGGDEGYTF	TGTGCCAGCAGCCGATCCCCGGGACAGGGAGGCGATGAGGGCTACACCTTC
-	TRBD1	TRBV28	TRBJ2-5	CASSRQGSETQYF	TGTGCCAGCAGTAGACAGGGGTCGGAGACCCAGTACTTC
few	-	TRBV6-5	TRBJ2-1	CASSFLDWDEQFF	TGTGCCAGCAGTTTCTTGGACTGGGATGAGCAGTTCTTC
-	TRBD1	TRBV10-2	TRBJ1-5	CASRGQGAEGPQHF	TGCGCCAGCAGGGGACAGGGGGCGGAGGGGCCCCAGCATTTT
-	TRBD1	TRBV19	TRBJ2-7	CASSIGQGSSYEQYF	TGTGCCAGTAGTATAGGACAGGGCAGCTCCTACGAGCAGTACTTC
few	TRBD1	TRBV28	TRBJ1-1	CASSPTGRSNTEAFF	TGTGCCAGCAGTCCGACAGGGAGAAGTAACACTGAAGCTTTCTTT
-	-	TRBV4-2	TRBJ2-2	CASSQDVMGSGSAGELFF	TGTGCCAGCAGCCAAGACGTTATGGGCAGTGGAAGTGCCGGGGAGCTGTTTTTT
-	-	TRBV18	TRBJ1-1	CASSPWDTLNTEAFF	TGTGCCAGCTCACCGTGGGACACTTTGAACACTGAAGCTTTCTTT
-	-	TRBV2	TRBJ1-6	CASSDREGSYNSPLHF	TGTGCCAGCAGTGATCGGGAGGGGTCCTATAATTCACCCCTCCACTTT
-	TRBD2	TRBV7-3	TRBJ2-1	CASSLIVSGGIQEQFF	TGTGCCAGCAGCTTAATTGTCAGCGGGGGGATACAGGAGCAGTTCTTC
few	-	TRBV2	TRBJ2-2	CASSRGLLTANTGELFF	TGTGCCAGCAGCCGGGGACTTTTAACCGCGAACACCGGGGAGCTGTTTTTT